This passage covers 25 T cell receptor beta chains from one sample sequenced in a study of human thymus T cells. Thymic tissue was derived from resections collected during corrective heart surgery. TCRdb's copy holds only in-frame clones and misses some; the assay was immunoSEQ multiplex PCR. The table lists 120,000 or so clones, 90% to 95% of them singletons, with 0.024% in the top ten. Sequencing input: thymus tissue. The source is a boy under two years old with a congenital heart defect but otherwise immunologically healthy.

The chain couples TRBV6-6 to TRBJ1-2; D gene ambiguous. The CDR3 totals 15 residues. The germline gives CDR1 MNHNY, CDR2 SVGAGI (reference sequence). The ends were cut back, 0 bases at V and 4 bases at J, with 12 bases in the middle. This CDR3 is CASSYSDGPLYGYTF. CDR3 sequence (DNA): TGTGCCAGCAGTTACTCCGACGGCCCTCTCTATGGCTACACCTTC.

CDR3 sequence: CATSSLRGGLIVETQYF. As DNA, the CDR3 is TGTGCCACCAGCAGCCTGCGGGGGGGCCTTATAGTAGAGACCCAGTACTTC. The chain couples TRBV15 to TRBJ2-5, with 9 bases identical to TRBD2. The junction had 12 bases not matched to a gene; V was cut back by 3 bases and J by 4 bases. This CDR3 spans 17 amino acids. Germline lookup yields CDR1 LNHNV and CDR2 YYDKDF (reference sequence).

This chain links TRBV10-3 with TRBJ1-3; D may be TRBD1 (6 bases). The CDR3 is 16 amino acids. V was clipped by 6 bases and J by 0 bases, with 15 bases between them. CDR1 is ENHRY and CDR2 is SYGVKD in the germline V gene. The CDR3: CAIRIQGSSSGNTIYF. The DNA for the CDR3 is TGTGCCATCAGAATACAGGGATCTAGCTCTGGAAACACCATATATTTT.

The chain combines TRBV4-2 with TRBJ2-3; the D call may be TRBD1 or TRBD2 (5 bases each). The germline V gene has CDR1 LGHNA and CDR2 YNFKEQ. V lost 0 bases and J lost 7, with 20 bases in between. The CDR3 spans 17 residues. CDR3 nucleotides: TGTGCCAGCAGCCAAGAGGGCGAGGGGCCAGAAGACTATACGCAGTATTTT. Translated, it gives CASSQEGEGPEDYTQYF.

The chain is built from TRBV6-4 and TRBJ1-3, with D unclear. CDR1 is MRHNA and CDR2 is SNTAGT in the germline V gene. V was clipped by 2 bases and J by 2 bases, with 10 bases between them. CDR3 size: 15 residues. Here the CDR3 reads CASSDPGEPGNTIYF. The DNA of the CDR3 is TGTGCCAGCAGTGACCCCGGGGAGCCTGGAAACACCATATATTTT.

The V call is TRBV9, the J call TRBJ1-2; no clear D gene. The CDR3 is 14 amino acids. Trimming left V 0 bases short and J 2 bases short, with 8 bases between. Per the germline V gene, CDR1 is SGDLS and CDR2 is YYNGEE. CDR3 in amino acids: CASSVDQLNYGYTF. CDR3 sequence (DNA): TGTGCCAGCAGCGTAGACCAGTTGAACTATGGCTACACCTTC.

The chain has TRBV29-1 and TRBJ1-2; 10 nucleotides match TRBD1. J lost 8 bases, V lost 3 bases, and 9 bases had no gene match. This CDR3 contains 14 residues. Germline assignment: CDR1 SQVTM and CDR2 ANQGSEA. CDR3 sequence: CSVEGTGDFGGYTF. The CDR3 region has the DNA TGCAGCGTTGAGGGGACAGGGGACTTCGGGGGCTACACCTTC.

V and J are TRBV28 and TRBJ1-1; 8 bases are shared with TRBD1. V was pared by 2 bases and J by 2 bases, with 7 bases of the junction left unmatched. Germline lookup yields CDR1 MDHEN and CDR2 SYDVKM. The CDR3 has 16 residues. The CDR3 region is CASSLLVQGANTEAFF. The CDR3 DNA reads as TGTGCCAGCAGTTTACTCGTCCAGGGGGCCAACACTGAAGCTTTCTTT.

The genes are TRBV6-1 and TRBJ2-7; 12 bases map to TRBD2. V was pared by 4 bases and J by 2 bases, with 3 bases of the junction left unmatched. The germline CDR1 and CDR2 sequences are MNHNS and SASEGT. The CDR3 has 15 residues. The CDR3 here is CASSARLAGAYEQYF. The DNA of the CDR3 is TGTGCCAGCAGTGCCAGACTAGCGGGAGCCTACGAGCAGTACTTC.

This rearrangement joins TRBV2 to TRBJ1-1, with 7 bases lining up with TRBD1. V was clipped by 2 bases and J by 0 bases; unmatched bases: 3. The CDR3 runs to 15 residues. Germline CDR1 reads SNHLY; CDR2 reads FYNNEI. The CDR3 loop reads CASSEQGGMNTEAFF. CDR3 nucleotide sequence: TGTGCCAGCAGTGAACAGGGGGGAATGAACACTGAAGCTTTCTTT.

About this clone itself: Other DNA variants within this sample encode the same CDR3. The rearrangement links TRBV4-3 to TRBJ1-1; D uncertain. The V and J ends lost 0 bases and 1 base respectively, with 9 bases between them. CDR1 is LGHNA and CDR2 is YSLEER in the germline V gene. The CDR3 covers 15 residues. CDR3: CASSQDGRGNTEAFF. The CDR3 coding sequence is TGCGCCAGCAGCCAAGATGGGCGGGGGAACACTGAAGCTTTCTTT.

The chain joins TRBV27 to TRBJ2-7; D unclear. V shed 3 bases and J shed 5 bases, with 11 bases lying between them. The CDR3 consists of 13 residues. In germline, CDR1 is MNHEY, CDR2 SMNVEV (reference sequence). CDR3 coding DNA: TGTGCCAGCAGTTTGACCAGGTCCCACGAGCAGTACTTC. Amino acids: CASSLTRSHEQYF.

The gene calls are TRBV4-1 and TRBJ2-2; 11 bases are shared with TRBD1. The CDR3 covers 21 residues. Looked up from germline, CDR1 is MGHRA and CDR2 is YSYEKL. V lost 0 bases, J lost 3 bases, and 15 bases stayed unmatched. CDR3 sequence (DNA): TGCGCCAGCAGCCAAGATACCGGGACAGGGGGGGGTACCCCATACACCGGGGAGCTGTTTTTT. It codes for CASSQDTGTGGGTPYTGELFF.

The chain carries TRBV2 and TRBJ1-4; possibly TRBD1 for D (6 bases). The V gene's germline CDR1 is SNHLY and CDR2 FYNNEI. Trimming took 5 bases from V and 3 from J, leaving 22 bases between them. CDR3 length: 18 residues. The chain's CDR3 is CASSTKTGETGSNEKLFF. In DNA, the CDR3 is TGTGCCAGCAGTACGAAAACGGGGGAGACAGGATCTAATGAAAAACTGTTTTTT. Full variable domain (rest looked up from reference TRBV2 and TRBJ1-4): EPEVTQTPSHQVTQMGQEVILRCVPISNHLYFYWYRQILGQKVEFLVSFYNNEISEKSEIFDDQFSVERPDGSNFTLKIRSTKLEDSAMYFCASSTKTGETGSNEKLFFGSGTQLSVL.

The chain links TRBV28 to TRBJ1-1; D call uncertain. The CDR3 extends over 11 amino acids. Germline CDR1 reads MDHEN; CDR2 reads SYDVKM. V was cut by 3 bases and J by 6 bases, with 5 bases left in between. The CDR3 DNA sequence: TGTGCCAGCAGTTTCGGCGCTGAAGCTTTCTTT. This codes for CASSFGAEAFF.

This clone was detected once. This chain connects TRBV18 to TRBJ2-3; 9 bases agree with TRBD2. Trimming removed 1 base from V and 2 bases from J; junction bases left unmatched: 13. CDR1 is KGHSH and CDR2 is LQKENI in the germline V gene. The length of the CDR3 is 19 residues. CDR3 bases: TGTGCCAGCTCACCACACGACCTGCGGGGCGGGGGGGCCACAGATACGCAGTATTTT. Amino acids: CASSPHDLRGGGATDTQYF.

The chain links TRBV7-2 to TRBJ2-4; D is perhaps TRBD1 or TRBD2 (5 bases each). The V end lost 5 bases, the J end lost 6 bases, and 14 bases lay between the germline ends. Germline CDR1 and CDR2: SGHTA and FQGNSA. This CDR3 region has 14 residues. The CDR3 DNA follows: TGTGCCAGCAGCCAACCGGGACGTAGAAACATTCAGTACTTC. Protein: CASSQPGRRNIQYF.

The chain couples TRBV2 to TRBJ2-7; D ambiguous. CDR1 and CDR2 (germline): SNHLY, FYNNEI. CDR3 length: 15 residues. The V end lost 7 bases, the J end lost 4 bases, and 20 bases lay between the germline ends. CDR3 in amino acids: CASIREGNVLYEQYF. CDR3 nucleotide sequence: TGTGCCAGCATAAGGGAAGGAAATGTGCTGTACGAGCAGTACTTC. Supplemented by reference TRBV2 and TRBJ2-7, the full variable domain reads EPEVTQTPSHQVTQMGQEVILRCVPISNHLYFYWYRQILGQKVEFLVSFYNNEISEKSEIFDDQFSVERPDGSNFTLKIRSTKLEDSAMYFCASIREGNVLYEQYFGPGTRLTVT.

V gene TRBV5-5 combines with J gene TRBJ2-4, with TRBD1 identical over 8 bases. The ends lost 2 bases at V and 1 base at J; junction bases unmatched: 14. The CDR3 spans 19 residues. Germline V gene sequence: CDR1 SGHKS, CDR2 YYEKEE (reference sequence). The CDR3 nucleotides read TGTGCCAGCAGCTTTCCCCCCGACAGGGGAATGGCGGCCAAAAACATTCAGTACTTC. Translation gives CASSFPPDRGMAAKNIQYF.

The V and J genes are TRBV7-2 and TRBJ2-5; D might be TRBD2 (5 bases). The germline V and J ends were trimmed by 1 base and 3 bases, with 18 bases remaining between them. The CDR3 length is 17 residues. Per the germline V gene, CDR1 is SGHTA and CDR2 is FQGNSA. In DNA, the CDR3 is TGTGCCAGCAGCTTAGATTCCAGGACCCGGGGAGAAGAGACCCAGTACTTC. Protein product: CASSLDSRTRGEETQYF.

V usage is TRBV2 and J usage is TRBJ2-3; tentative D call: TRBD1 (5 bases). Trimming took 8 bases from V and 5 from J, leaving 26 bases between them. From germline, CDR1 is SNHLY and CDR2 FYNNEI. The CDR3 totals 17 residues. As DNA, the CDR3 is TGTGCCAGCCAAAGCACGGACCTATTTAAGGGGCAAGATACGCAGTATTTT. Its translation is CASQSTDLFKGQDTQYF. The full variable domain, in which reference TRBV2 and TRBJ2-3 provide the parts outside the CDR3, is EPEVTQTPSHQVTQMGQEVILRCVPISNHLYFYWYRQILGQKVEFLVSFYNNEISEKSEIFDDQFSVERPDGSNFTLKIRSTKLEDSAMYFCASQSTDLFKGQDTQYFGPGTRLTVL.

This rearrangement joins TRBV9 to TRBJ1-2; D is perhaps TRBD1 (6 bases). Trimming left V 0 bases short and J 4 bases short, with 16 bases between. Germline lookup yields CDR1 SGDLS and CDR2 YYNGEE. The length of the CDR3 is 16 residues. The CDR3 loop reads CASSVARRGGRYGYTF. The DNA of the CDR3 is TGTGCCAGCAGCGTAGCTAGACGTGGGGGCCGCTATGGCTACACCTTC.

This sequence joins TRBV7-9 and TRBJ1-4, with unresolved D. V was pared by 6 bases and J by 8 bases, with 16 bases between. This CDR3 has 14 amino acids. Per germline, CDR1 SEHNR and CDR2 FQNEAQ (reference sequence). The CDR3 reads CASRGGSGREKLFF. The CDR3 bases are TGTGCCAGCAGGGGAGGGTCTGGGAGAGAAAAACTGTTTTTT.

The chain employs TRBV4-3 and TRBJ1-5; possible D gene TRBD1, 6 bases. V shed 0 bases and J shed 0 bases, with 6 bases lying between them. CDR3 length: 15 residues. In germline, CDR1 is LGHNA, CDR2 YSLEER. In DNA form, the CDR3 reads TGCGCCAGCAGCCAAGAGGGACATAGCAATCAGCCCCAGCATTTT. Translation gives CASSQEGHSNQPQHF.

The CDR3 sequence is CASSEPQAGVISNQETQYF. The CDR3 DNA follows: TGTGCCAGCAGTGAACCCCAGGCCGGAGTTATATCCAACCAAGAGACCCAGTACTTC. The chain couples TRBV6-1 to TRBJ2-5; D not resolved. Germline-derived CDR1 and CDR2 are MNHNS and SASEGT. The CDR3 sequence is 19 residues long. V was shortened by 2 bases and J by 0 bases, with 22 bases between the two germline ends.